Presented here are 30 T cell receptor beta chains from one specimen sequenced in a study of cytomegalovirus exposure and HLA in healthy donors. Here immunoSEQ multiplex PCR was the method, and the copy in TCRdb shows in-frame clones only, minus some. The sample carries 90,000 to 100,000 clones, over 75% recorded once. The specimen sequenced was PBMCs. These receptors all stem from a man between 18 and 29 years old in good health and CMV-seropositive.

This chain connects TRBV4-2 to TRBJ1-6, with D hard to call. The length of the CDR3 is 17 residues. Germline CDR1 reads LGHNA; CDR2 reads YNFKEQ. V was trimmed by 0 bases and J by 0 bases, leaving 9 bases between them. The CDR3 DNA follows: TGTGCCAGCAGCCAAGATCACGGTAGCTCCTATAATTCACCCCTCCACTTT. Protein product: CASSQDHGSSYNSPLHF.

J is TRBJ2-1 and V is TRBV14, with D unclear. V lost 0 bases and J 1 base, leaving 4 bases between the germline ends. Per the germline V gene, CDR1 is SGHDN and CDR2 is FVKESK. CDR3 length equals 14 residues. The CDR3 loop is CASSQDQSYNEQFF. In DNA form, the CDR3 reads TGTGCCAGCAGCCAAGATCAATCCTACAATGAGCAGTTCTTC.

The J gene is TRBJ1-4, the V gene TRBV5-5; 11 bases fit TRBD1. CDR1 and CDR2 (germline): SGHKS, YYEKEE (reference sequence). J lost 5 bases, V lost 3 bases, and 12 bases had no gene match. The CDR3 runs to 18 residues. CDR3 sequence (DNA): TGTGCCAGCAGCTCTAAGATTGGGACAGGGGGGATAAATGAAAAACTGTTTTTT. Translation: CASSSKIGTGGINEKLFF.

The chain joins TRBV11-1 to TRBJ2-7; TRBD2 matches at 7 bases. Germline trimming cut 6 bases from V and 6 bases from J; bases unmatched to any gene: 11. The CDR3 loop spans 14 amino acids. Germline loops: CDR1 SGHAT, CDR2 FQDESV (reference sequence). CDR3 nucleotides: TGTGCCAGCAGTCCCGGGACTAACTTCTTCGAGCAGTACTTC. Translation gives CASSPGTNFFEQYF.

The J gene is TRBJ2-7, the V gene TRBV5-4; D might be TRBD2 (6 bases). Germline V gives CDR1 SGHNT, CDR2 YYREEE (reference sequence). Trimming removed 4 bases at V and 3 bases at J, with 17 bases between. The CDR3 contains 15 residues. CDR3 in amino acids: CASSLGGGMGYEQYF. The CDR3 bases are TGTGCCAGCAGCCTCGGGGGTGGGATGGGCTACGAGCAGTACTTC.

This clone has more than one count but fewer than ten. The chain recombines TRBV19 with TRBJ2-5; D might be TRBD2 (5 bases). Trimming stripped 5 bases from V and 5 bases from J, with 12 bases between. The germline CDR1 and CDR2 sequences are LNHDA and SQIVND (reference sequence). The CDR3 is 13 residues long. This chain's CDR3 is CASSAGGLETQYF. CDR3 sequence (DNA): TGTGCCAGTAGTGCCGGAGGTTTGGAGACCCAGTACTTC.

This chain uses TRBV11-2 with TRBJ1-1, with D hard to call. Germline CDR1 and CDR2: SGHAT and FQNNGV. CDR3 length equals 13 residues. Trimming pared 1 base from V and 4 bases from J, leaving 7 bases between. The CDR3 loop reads CASSLALSTEAFF. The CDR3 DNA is TGTGCCAGCAGCTTAGCTCTCAGCACTGAAGCTTTCTTT.

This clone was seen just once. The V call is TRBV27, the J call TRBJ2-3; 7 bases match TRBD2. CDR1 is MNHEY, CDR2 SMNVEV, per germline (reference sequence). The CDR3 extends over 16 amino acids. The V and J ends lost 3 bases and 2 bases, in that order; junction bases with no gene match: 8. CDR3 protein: CASSFERDQYTDTQYF. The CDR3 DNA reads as TGTGCCAGCAGTTTCGAGCGGGACCAGTACACAGATACGCAGTATTTT.

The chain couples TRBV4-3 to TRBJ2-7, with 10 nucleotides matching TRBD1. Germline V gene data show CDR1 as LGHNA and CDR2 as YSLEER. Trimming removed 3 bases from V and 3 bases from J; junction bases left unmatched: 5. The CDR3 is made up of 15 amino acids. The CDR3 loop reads CASSHSDRGVYEQYF. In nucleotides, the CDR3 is TGCGCCAGCAGCCACTCGGACAGGGGGGTCTACGAGCAGTACTTC.

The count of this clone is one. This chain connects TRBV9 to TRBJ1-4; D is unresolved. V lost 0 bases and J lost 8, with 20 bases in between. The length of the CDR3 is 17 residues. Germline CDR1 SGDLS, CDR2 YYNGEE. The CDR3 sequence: CASSVGAGGVLLEKLFF. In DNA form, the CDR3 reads TGTGCCAGCAGCGTAGGAGCGGGTGGAGTTTTATTAGAAAAACTGTTTTTT. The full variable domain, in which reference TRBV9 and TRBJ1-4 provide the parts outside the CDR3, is DSGVTQTPKHLITATGQRVTLRCSPRSGDLSVYWYQQSLDQGLQFLIQYYNGEERAKGNILERFSAQQFPDLHSELNLSSLELGDSALYFCASSVGAGGVLLEKLFFGSGTQLSVL.

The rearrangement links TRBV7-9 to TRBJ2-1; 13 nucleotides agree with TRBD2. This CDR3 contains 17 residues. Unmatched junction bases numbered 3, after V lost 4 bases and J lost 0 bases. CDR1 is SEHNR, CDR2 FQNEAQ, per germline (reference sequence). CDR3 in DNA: TGTGCCAGCAGCTCCCGACTAGCGGGGGGCTCCTACAATGAGCAGTTCTTC. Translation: CASSSRLAGGSYNEQFF.

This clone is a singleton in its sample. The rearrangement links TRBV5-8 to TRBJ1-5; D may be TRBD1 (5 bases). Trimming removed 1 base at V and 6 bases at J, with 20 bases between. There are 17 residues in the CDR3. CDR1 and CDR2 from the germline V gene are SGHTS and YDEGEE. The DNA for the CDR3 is TGTGCCAGCAGCTTGAAGGGATGGGAGGGGTTGATTCAGCCCCAGCATTTT. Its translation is CASSLKGWEGLIQPQHF.

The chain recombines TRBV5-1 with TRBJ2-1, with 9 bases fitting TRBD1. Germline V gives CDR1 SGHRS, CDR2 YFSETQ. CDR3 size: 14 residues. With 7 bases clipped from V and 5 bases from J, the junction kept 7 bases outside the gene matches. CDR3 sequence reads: CASPGQGFHNEQFF. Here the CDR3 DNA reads TGCGCCAGCCCTGGACAGGGGTTCCACAATGAGCAGTTCTTC. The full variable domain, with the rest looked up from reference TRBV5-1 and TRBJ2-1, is KAGVTQTPRYLIKTRGQQVTLSCSPISGHRSVSWYQQTPGQGLQFLFEYFSETQRNKGNFPGRFSGRQFSNSRSEMNVSTLELGDSALYLCASPGQGFHNEQFFGPGTRLTVL.

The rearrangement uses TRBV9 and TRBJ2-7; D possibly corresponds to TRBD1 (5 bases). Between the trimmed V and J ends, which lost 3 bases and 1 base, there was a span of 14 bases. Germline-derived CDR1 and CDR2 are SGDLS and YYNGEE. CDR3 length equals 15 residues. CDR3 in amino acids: CASSGPQGASYEQYF. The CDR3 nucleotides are TGTGCCAGCAGCGGCCCCCAGGGTGCGTCCTACGAGCAGTACTTC.

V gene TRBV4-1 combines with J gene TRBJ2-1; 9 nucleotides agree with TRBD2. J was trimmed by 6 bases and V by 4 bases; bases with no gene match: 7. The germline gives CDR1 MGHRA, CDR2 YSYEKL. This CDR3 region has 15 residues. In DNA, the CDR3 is TGCGCCAGCAGCCCCCCAGCGGGAGGAGTCAATGAGCAGTTCTTC. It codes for CASSPPAGGVNEQFF.

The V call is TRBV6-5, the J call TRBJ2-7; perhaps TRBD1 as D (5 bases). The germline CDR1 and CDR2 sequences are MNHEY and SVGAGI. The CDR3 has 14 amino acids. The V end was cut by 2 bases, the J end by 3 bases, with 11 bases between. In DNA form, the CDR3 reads TGTGCCAGCAGTTACGCCCGGACACACTACGAGCAGTACTTC. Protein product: CASSYARTHYEQYF.

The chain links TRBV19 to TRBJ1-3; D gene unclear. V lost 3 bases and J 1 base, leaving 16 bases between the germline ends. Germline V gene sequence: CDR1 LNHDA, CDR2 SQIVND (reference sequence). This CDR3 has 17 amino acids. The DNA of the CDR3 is TGTGCCAGTAGTATTCGGGGAGGACCTCGTTCTGGAAACACCATATATTTT. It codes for CASSIRGGPRSGNTIYF.

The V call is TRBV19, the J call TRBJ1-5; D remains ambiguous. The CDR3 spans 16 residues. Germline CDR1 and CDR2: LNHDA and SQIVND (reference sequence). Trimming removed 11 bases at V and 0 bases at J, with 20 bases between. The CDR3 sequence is CASYARDTYSNQPQHF. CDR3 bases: TGTGCCTCATACGCCCGAGACACTTATAGCAATCAGCCCCAGCATTTT. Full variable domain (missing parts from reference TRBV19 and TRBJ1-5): DGGITQSPKYLFRKEGQNVTLSCEQNLNHDAMYWYRQDPGQGLRLIYYSQIVNDFQKGDIAEGYSVSREKKESFPLTVTSAQKNPTAFYLCASYARDTYSNQPQHFGDGTRLSIL.

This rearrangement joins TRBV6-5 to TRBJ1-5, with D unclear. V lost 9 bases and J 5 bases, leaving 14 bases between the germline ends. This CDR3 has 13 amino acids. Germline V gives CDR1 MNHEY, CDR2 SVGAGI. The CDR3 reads CASSGHADQPQHF. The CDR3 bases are TGTGCCAGTTCAGGTCACGCTGATCAGCCCCAGCATTTT.

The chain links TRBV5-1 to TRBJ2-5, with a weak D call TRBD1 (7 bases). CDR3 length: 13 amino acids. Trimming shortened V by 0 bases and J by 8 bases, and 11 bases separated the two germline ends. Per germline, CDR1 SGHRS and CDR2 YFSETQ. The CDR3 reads CASSLGQGGTQYF. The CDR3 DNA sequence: TGCGCCAGCAGCTTGGGACAGGGAGGAACCCAGTACTTC.

The CDR3: CASSPSSGDYEQYF. CDR3 DNA sequence: TGTGCCAGCTCACCATCGTCAGGGGACTACGAGCAGTACTTC. The V and J genes are TRBV18 and TRBJ2-7; tentative D call: TRBD1 (6 bases). The germline V gene encodes CDR1 KGHSH and CDR2 LQKENI. The CDR3 has 14 residues. V lost 2 bases and J lost 3, with 11 bases in between.

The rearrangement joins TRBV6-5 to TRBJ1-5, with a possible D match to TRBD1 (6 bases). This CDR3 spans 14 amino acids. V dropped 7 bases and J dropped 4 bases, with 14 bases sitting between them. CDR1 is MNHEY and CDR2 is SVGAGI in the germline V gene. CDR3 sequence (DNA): TGTGCCAGCAAATCCGGACAGATAAATCAGCCCCAGCATTTT. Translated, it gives CASKSGQINQPQHF.

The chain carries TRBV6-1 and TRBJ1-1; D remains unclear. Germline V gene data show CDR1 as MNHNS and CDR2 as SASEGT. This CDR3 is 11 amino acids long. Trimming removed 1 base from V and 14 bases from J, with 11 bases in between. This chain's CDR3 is CASSEGESSFF. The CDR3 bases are TGTGCCAGCAGTGAAGGAGAGTCGAGCTTCTTT.

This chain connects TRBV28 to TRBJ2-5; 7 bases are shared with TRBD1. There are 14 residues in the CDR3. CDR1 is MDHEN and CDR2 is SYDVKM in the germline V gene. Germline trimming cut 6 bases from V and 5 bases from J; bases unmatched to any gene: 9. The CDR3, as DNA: TGTGCCAGCAGGAGAGTACAGGGGTGGGAGACCCAGTACTTC. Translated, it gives CASRRVQGWETQYF. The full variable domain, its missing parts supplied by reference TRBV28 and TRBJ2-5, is DVKVTQSSRYLVKRTGEKVFLECVQDMDHENMFWYRQDPGLGLRLIYFSYDVKMKEKGDIPEGYSVSREKKERFSLILESASTNQTSMYLCASRRVQGWETQYFGPGTRLLVL.

As DNA, the CDR3 is TGCGCCAGCAGCCAAGCCCAGGGGGAGAATAGCTACGAGCAGTACTTC. It encodes CASSQAQGENSYEQYF. J is TRBJ2-7 and V is TRBV4-1; 7 nucleotides align to TRBD1. The germline V gene has CDR1 MGHRA and CDR2 YSYEKL. This CDR3 is 16 amino acids long. V dropped 1 base and J dropped 3; count of bases not matched to a gene: 9.

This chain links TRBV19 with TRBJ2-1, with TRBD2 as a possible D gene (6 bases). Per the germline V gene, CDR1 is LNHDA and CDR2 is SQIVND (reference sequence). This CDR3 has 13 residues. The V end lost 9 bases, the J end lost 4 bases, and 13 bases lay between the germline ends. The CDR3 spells CASGPRGYNEQFF. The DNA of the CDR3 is TGTGCCAGCGGGCCCCGGGGGTACAATGAGCAGTTCTTC.

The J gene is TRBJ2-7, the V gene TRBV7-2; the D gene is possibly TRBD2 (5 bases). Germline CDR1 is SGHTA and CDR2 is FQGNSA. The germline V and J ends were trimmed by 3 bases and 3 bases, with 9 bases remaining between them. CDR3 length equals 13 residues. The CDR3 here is CASSFGERYEQYF. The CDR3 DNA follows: TGTGCCAGCAGCTTTGGGGAGCGCTACGAGCAGTACTTC.

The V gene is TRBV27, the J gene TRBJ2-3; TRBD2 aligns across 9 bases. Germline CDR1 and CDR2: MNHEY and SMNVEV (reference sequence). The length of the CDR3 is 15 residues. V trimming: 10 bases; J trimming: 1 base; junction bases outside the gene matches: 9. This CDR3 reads CATRGSGRGTDTQYF. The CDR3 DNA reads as TGTGCCACCAGGGGTAGCGGGAGAGGCACAGATACGCAGTATTTT.

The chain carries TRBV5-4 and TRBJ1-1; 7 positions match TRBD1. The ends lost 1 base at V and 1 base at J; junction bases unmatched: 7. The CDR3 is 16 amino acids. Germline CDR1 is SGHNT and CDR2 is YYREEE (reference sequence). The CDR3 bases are TGTGCCAGCAGCTTGAACAGGGGAAGTAGGAACACTGAAGCTTTCTTT. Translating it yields CASSLNRGSRNTEAFF.

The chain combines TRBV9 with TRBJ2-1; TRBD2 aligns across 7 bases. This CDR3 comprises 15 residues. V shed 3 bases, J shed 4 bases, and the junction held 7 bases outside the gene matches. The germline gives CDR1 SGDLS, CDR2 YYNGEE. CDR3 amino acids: CASSGVLAAYNEQFF. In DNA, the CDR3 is TGTGCCAGCAGCGGGGTTCTAGCGGCTTACAATGAGCAGTTCTTC. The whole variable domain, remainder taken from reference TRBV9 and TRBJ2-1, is DSGVTQTPKHLITATGQRVTLRCSPRSGDLSVYWYQQSLDQGLQFLIQYYNGEERAKGNILERFSAQQFPDLHSELNLSSLELGDSALYFCASSGVLAAYNEQFFGPGTRLTVL.